A single sample gave rise to the 9 T cell receptor beta chains below, sequenced in a study of prognosis after radiotherapy for stage I lung cancer. Amplification of TCR beta CDR3 from genomic DNA used two-round multiplex PCR. It was primers specific to each TRBV and TRBJ gene that first-round PCR used. TCRdb used MiXCR to reprocess the multiplex PCR reads, holding one entry per CDR3 protein. The sample has about 51,000 distinct CDR3 sequences; less than 35% are singletons. Source: PBMCs, taken before or after stereotactic body radiation therapy (not recorded which). The receptors originated from a donor aged 50 or older with non-small cell lung cancer.

With regard to this clonotype: Since a much larger clone is just one base distant, this may be a read error. The chain joins TRBV6-2 or TRBV6-3 to TRBJ2-5; 8 bases map to TRBD2. Germline values: CDR1 MNHEY, CDR2 SVGEGT. The V and J ends lost 8 bases and 5 bases, in that order; junction bases with no gene match: 13. CDR3 length equals 15 residues. The CDR3: CASLREGVLAETQYF. The CDR3 bases are TGTGCCAGCCTCCGGGAGGGGGTCTTAGCGGAGACCCAGTACTTC.

At least ten counts were recorded for this clonotype. V usage is TRBV11-2 and J usage is TRBJ1-2; 7 bases map to TRBD1. Germline V gives CDR1 SGHAT, CDR2 FQNNGV. The CDR3 runs to 14 residues. V lost 4 bases and J lost 7; bases outside the gene matches: 9. The CDR3 region is CASSSPRQGFGYTF. For the CDR3, the DNA is TGTGCCAGCAGCTCACCAAGACAGGGCTTTGGCTACACCTTC.

This clonotype has a single count. An end of the junction does not agree with germline; a read error may underlie this. V is TRBV27 and J is TRBJ2-5, with D perhaps matching TRBD1 or TRBD2 (5 bases each). CDR1 is MNHEY, CDR2 SMNVEV, per germline (reference sequence). This CDR3 contains 14 residues. This CDR3 reads CASRGRARGGTEYF. In DNA, the CDR3 is TGTGCCAGCAGGGGCCGGGCTCGGGGTGGGACCGAGTACTTC.

This clonotype was counted at least ten times. The rearrangement uses TRBV4-2 and TRBJ2-3; 9 bases line up with TRBD2. Germline values: CDR1 LGHNA, CDR2 YNFKEQ. Trimming removed 0 bases from V and 2 bases from J; junction bases left unmatched: 21. The CDR3 runs 22 residues. CDR3 in amino acids: CASSQDLGLWREGSWVTDTQYF. The DNA for the CDR3 is TGTGCCAGCAGCCAAGATTTGGGGTTATGGCGGGAGGGTTCCTGGGTCACAGATACGCAGTATTTT.

This clonotype was counted at least ten times. The J gene is TRBJ2-3, the V gene TRBV20-1; 14 positions match TRBD2. V dropped 0 bases and J dropped 4; count of bases not matched to a gene: 6. The CDR3 runs 17 residues. Germline V gives CDR1 DFQATT, CDR2 SNEGSKA (reference sequence). The CDR3: CSARDPLTSGRADTQYF. The CDR3, as DNA: TGCAGTGCTAGAGATCCTTTGACTAGCGGGAGGGCAGATACGCAGTATTTT.

This clonotype came up many times. The V and J genes are TRBV6-5 and TRBJ1-3; D uncertain. The CDR3 spans 17 residues. Per the germline V gene, CDR1 is MNHEY and CDR2 is SVGAGI. V was shortened by 2 bases and J by 0 bases, with 14 bases between the two germline ends. CDR3 sequence: CASSYTPGRDSGNTIYF. Written as DNA, the CDR3 is TGTGCCAGCAGTTACACTCCCGGTCGGGACTCTGGAAACACCATATATTTT.

This clonotype was seen ten or more times. CDR3: CASSIMGLADEQFF. CDR3 nucleotides: TGTGCCAGCAGTATAATGGGACTAGCCGATGAGCAGTTCTTC. The chain carries TRBV9 and TRBJ2-1; TRBD2 matches 9 bases. V was clipped by 5 bases and J by 8 bases; unmatched bases: 8. Germline V gene sequence: CDR1 SGDLS, CDR2 YYNGEE. This CDR3 region has 14 residues.

Many counts were recorded for this clonotype. The rearrangement links TRBV9 to TRBJ2-7, with 7 bases identical to TRBD2. The CDR3 length is 15 residues. The germline V gene encodes CDR1 SGDLS and CDR2 YYNGEE. Germline trimming cut 0 bases from V and 0 bases from J; bases unmatched to any gene: 3. The CDR3 protein is CASSVGSGLSYEQYF. As DNA, the CDR3 is TGTGCCAGCAGCGTAGGTAGCGGGCTCTCCTACGAGCAGTACTTC.

The sample holds many counts of this clonotype. The rearrangement links TRBV5-1 to TRBJ1-4; possible D gene TRBD1, 5 bases. Germline V gene data show CDR1 as SGHRS and CDR2 as YFSETQ. Trimming cost V 4 bases and J 0 bases, with 10 bases left between them. This CDR3 comprises 15 residues. CDR3 coding DNA: TGCGCCAGCAGCCTCCGGGGGGCAACTAATGAAAAACTGTTTTTT. As protein: CASSLRGATNEKLFF.